The 8 T cell receptor beta chains given below trace back to one sample, sequenced in a study of regulatory T cells in long-lasting Graves disease (dated by TCRdb to the early 2020s). The library was obtained by multiplex PCR. Sequenced using an Illumina HiSeq 4000. To build TCR beta libraries, CDR3 regions were amplified by Arm-PCR using iRepertoire HTBI primers. TCRdb redid the processing of the public reads, applying fastp at Q25 and MiXCR, and retained in-frame beta chains. One record per CDR3 amino acid sequence lists the most common genes and DNA. In all, the sample holds 400,000 to 500,000 distinct CDR3 sequences, and around 20% of those were seen once. The top ten constitute about 8.3% of the sample. The sample's time point, from its label and the paper: persistent/refractory GD, antithyroid drugs over 5 years with positive TRAb. For both TCR sequencing and RNA sequencing, RNA was extracted from PBMCs using TRIzol.

The material was peripheral blood mononuclear cells (PBMCs), obtained when the disease was refractory, from a patient treated with antithyroid drugs. The source of these receptors is a female donor with Graves disease.

At least ten counts were recorded for this clonotype. The CDR3 DNA is TGTGCCAGCAGTTTATTAACATTACGCACTGAAGCTTTCTTT. This encodes CASSLLTLRTEAFF. V is TRBV28 and J is TRBJ1-1; D uncertain. There are 14 residues in the CDR3. The germline V gene encodes CDR1 MDHEN and CDR2 SYDVKM. The V and J ends lost 1 base and 4 bases respectively, with 10 bases between them.

The chain combines TRBV5-4 with TRBJ2-7; D possibly corresponds to TRBD1 (5 bases). Trimming stripped 1 base from V and 4 bases from J, with 9 bases between. This CDR3 region has 13 residues. Germline lookup yields CDR1 SGHNT and CDR2 YYREEE (reference sequence). CDR3 DNA sequence: TGTGCCAGCAGCTTGACAGGAGAGTACGAGCAGTACTTC. Its translation: CASSLTGEYEQYF.

The chain couples TRBV7-9 to TRBJ2-1; TRBD2 agrees at 7 bases. CDR3 size: 14 residues. J lost 10 bases, V lost 6 bases, and 12 bases had no gene match. Germline V gives CDR1 SEHNR, CDR2 FQNEAQ (reference sequence). The CDR3 DNA sequence: TGTGCCAGCAGGGCGGGAGCGGCCAGGTGGGAGCAGTTCTTC. It specifies CASRAGAARWEQFF.

The chain combines TRBV6-2 or TRBV6-3 with TRBJ1-2, with TRBD1 matching 10 bases. Germline lookup yields CDR1 MNHEY and CDR2 SVGEGT. Unmatched junction bases numbered 9, after V lost 2 bases and J lost 12 bases. The CDR3 sequence is 14 residues long. The CDR3, as DNA: TGTGCCAGCAGTTACGCCGGGACAGGGGATGAGCACACCTTC. The encoded protein is CASSYAGTGDEHTF.

The chain uses TRBV7-9 and TRBJ2-5; no definite D call. The CDR3 sequence is 14 residues long. Germline values: CDR1 SEHNR, CDR2 FQNEAQ (reference sequence). Trimming took 5 bases from V and 2 from J, leaving 12 bases between them. The CDR3 spells CASSPSAEQETQYF. CDR3 coding DNA: TGTGCCAGCAGCCCCTCGGCGGAACAAGAGACCCAGTACTTC.

The chain uses TRBV18 and TRBJ1-3; unclear D gene. CDR3 length: 16 residues. V was trimmed by 6 bases and J by 1 base, leaving 16 bases between them. Germline CDR1 KGHSH, CDR2 LQKENI. Here the CDR3 reads CASSSSGPDSGNTIYF. CDR3 DNA sequence: TGTGCCAGCTCCTCGTCCGGGCCGGATTCTGGAAACACCATATATTTT.

This clonotype was counted a few times. This rearrangement joins TRBV19 to TRBJ1-5; no firm D call. This CDR3 is built from 16 residues. V was pared by 1 base and J by 0 bases, with 10 bases between. Germline lookup yields CDR1 LNHDA and CDR2 SQIVND (reference sequence). The CDR3 region has the DNA TGTGCCAGTAGTATAGCTCCAGTCCATAGCAATCAGCCCCAGCATTTT. It codes for CASSIAPVHSNQPQHF.

This clonotype was detected ten times or more. The chain recombines TRBV27 with TRBJ2-2; TRBD2 is a possible D gene (5 bases). Germline V CDR1 and CDR2: MNHEY, SMNVEV (reference sequence). The length of the CDR3 is 14 residues. Trimming took off 5 bases at V and 7 bases at J, with 14 bases between the two ends. CDR3 bases: TGTGCCAGCAGTCCGAGGGCGGGTAGCGGGGAGCTGTTTTTT. Protein sequence: CASSPRAGSGELFF.